This T cell receptor beta chain appears in the sequencing data of a study of cytomegalovirus exposure and HLA in healthy donors. Study at large: A data release that came early held roughly 85 million unique TCRs from HLA-typed donors. Study-level findings and limits: Specificity for CMV antigens was confirmed in vitro for a few of the CMV-associated chains.

To note about this clone: Its matching antigen is unknown.

V was clipped by 0 bases and J by 3 bases; unmatched bases: 11. This CDR3 has 17 amino acids. The germline CDR1 and CDR2 sequences are SGHRS and YFSETQ. The primer mix had 60 Vbeta and 13 Jbeta primers. Original analysis: Around 83 million unique TCR beta chains, 9 million to 14 million shared, were counted in a later analysis. The data were produced by immunoSEQ multiplex PCR, yet TCRdb's version contains in-frame clones alone and is incomplete. V, J and clone size were drawn from that table, and D and trimming were deduced from the DNA. The sample lists approximately 150,000 clones, roughly 76% seen once, with roughly 4.9% in the top ten.

Sequencing was done on a sample of PBMCs. This TCR derives from a woman aged 18-29 years in good health and CMV-seropositive. The rearrangement joins TRBV5-1 to TRBJ1-2, with 7 bases matching TRBD1. The CDR3 bases are TGCGCCAGCAGCTTGGGGACAGGATCTCTTCCCGACTATGGCTACACCTTC. This codes for CASSLGTGSLPDYGYTF.